A selection of T cell receptor beta chains follows, all from one sample in a study of T cell repertoires in cytomegalovirus infection. TCRdb itself ran the reads through MiXCR, one entry per CDR3 protein. Here the sample spans 830,000 or so distinct CDR3 sequences, approximately 29% being singletons. For these receptors, no antigen is known. Sequencing used cultured CD8+ T cells from PBMCs, obtained from culture after CMV antigen stimulation. These receptor sequences come from a human donor in good health (CMV status not recorded). Some clones in this sample may be carry-over from other donors' samples. Both conserved end residues are part of each CDR3. Each record gives: J gene, D gene, clone size, V gene, CDR3 protein, CDR3 DNA. D genes are given only for firm matches. Rows may omit the clone size; those that give it use once, few, many or a size class.

J gene: TRBJ2-2; D gene: -; clone size: -; V gene: TRBV7-6; CDR3 protein: CASSLAPVKGQVF; CDR3 DNA: TGTGCCAGCAGCTTAGCGCCTGTTAAGGGACAAGTTTTT
J gene: TRBJ2-3; D gene: -; clone size: -; V gene: TRBV7-9; CDR3 protein: CASKQGTDTQYF; CDR3 DNA: TGTGCCAGCAAGCAGGGCACAGATACGCAGTATTTT
J gene: TRBJ2-1; D gene: TRBD1; clone size: many; V gene: TRBV7-7; CDR3 protein: CASSLGQGAYEQFF; CDR3 DNA: TGTGCTAGCAGCTTAGGACAGGGGGCGTATGAGCAGTTCTTC
J gene: TRBJ1-1; D gene: -; clone size: once; V gene: TRBV25-1; CDR3 protein: CASSELQGLEPEAFF; CDR3 DNA: TGTGCCAGCAGTGAACTTCAGGGATTGGAACCTGAAGCTTTCTTT
J gene: TRBJ2-1; D gene: -; clone size: few; V gene: TRBV15; CDR3 protein: CATSRDHDEQFF; CDR3 DNA: TGTGCCACCAGCAGAGATCACGATGAGCAGTTCTTC
J gene: TRBJ2-2; D gene: -; clone size: many; V gene: TRBV12-3/TRBV12-4; CDR3 protein: CASSLRGSNTGELFF; CDR3 DNA: TGTGCCAGCAGCTTAAGGGGTTCGAACACCGGGGAGCTGTTTTTT
J gene: TRBJ2-2; D gene: TRBD1; clone size: -; V gene: TRBV28; CDR3 protein: CASSRNRGRYTGELFF; CDR3 DNA: TGTGCCAGCAGTCGTAACAGGGGGCGGTACACCGGGGAGCTGTTTTTT
J gene: TRBJ2-5; D gene: TRBD2; clone size: -; V gene: TRBV13; CDR3 protein: CASSLEGSGGEETQYF; CDR3 DNA: TGTGCCAGCAGCTTAGAGGGTAGCGGGGGAGAAGAGACCCAGTACTTC
J gene: TRBJ1-1; D gene: TRBD1; clone size: -; V gene: TRBV7-9; CDR3 protein: CASSNQGGRTEAFF; CDR3 DNA: TGTGCCAGCAGCAACCAGGGGGGGCGCACTGAAGCTTTCTTT
J gene: TRBJ1-5; D gene: -; clone size: few; V gene: TRBV7-9; CDR3 protein: CASSESPRHNSNQPQHF; CDR3 DNA: TGTGCCAGCAGCGAAAGTCCGAGACACAATAGCAATCAGCCCCAGCATTTT
J gene: TRBJ1-1; D gene: -; clone size: few; V gene: TRBV4-3; CDR3 protein: CASSQDLNLNTEAFF; CDR3 DNA: TGCGCCAGCAGCCAAGATCTTAACCTGAACACTGAAGCTTTCTTT
J gene: TRBJ2-2; D gene: TRBD1; clone size: many; V gene: TRBV7-6; CDR3 protein: CASSFGQGHTGELFF; CDR3 DNA: TGTGCCAGCAGCTTCGGACAGGGGCACACCGGGGAGCTGTTTTTT
J gene: TRBJ2-1; D gene: -; clone size: -; V gene: TRBV7-9; CDR3 protein: CASSPRKSRDEQFF; CDR3 DNA: TGTGCCAGCAGCCCTCGGAAGTCCCGGGATGAGCAGTTCTTC
J gene: TRBJ1-2; D gene: -; clone size: few; V gene: TRBV19; CDR3 protein: CASSTPDLDGYTF; CDR3 DNA: TGTGCCAGTAGTACCCCTGACTTAGACGGCTACACCTTC
J gene: TRBJ2-4; D gene: -; clone size: few; V gene: TRBV6-2/TRBV6-3; CDR3 protein: CASRGGDFHIQYF; CDR3 DNA: TGTGCCAGCAGGGGGGGCGACTTCCACATTCAGTACTTC
J gene: TRBJ2-1; D gene: -; clone size: many; V gene: TRBV7-6; CDR3 protein: CASSFGGRNEQFF; CDR3 DNA: TGTGCCAGCAGCTTCGGAGGGAGGAATGAGCAGTTCTTC
J gene: TRBJ2-7; D gene: TRBD1; clone size: -; V gene: TRBV29-1; CDR3 protein: CSVGTGTSYEQYF; CDR3 DNA: TGCAGCGTTGGGACAGGAACTTCCTACGAGCAGTACTTC
J gene: TRBJ2-1; D gene: TRBD2; clone size: -; V gene: TRBV6-2/TRBV6-3; CDR3 protein: CASSYSRRGDYNEQVF; CDR3 DNA: TGTGCCAGCAGTTACTCAAGGCGGGGGGACTACAATGAGCAGGTCTTC
J gene: TRBJ1-2; D gene: -; clone size: many; V gene: TRBV7-8; CDR3 protein: CASKAGLNYGYTF; CDR3 DNA: TGTGCCAGCAAGGCAGGGCTTAACTATGGCTACACCTTC
J gene: TRBJ1-2; D gene: -; clone size: -; V gene: TRBV4-2; CDR3 protein: CASNQDWPGAGDYGYTF; CDR3 DNA: TGTGCCAGCAACCAAGATTGGCCAGGGGCTGGTGACTATGGCTACACCTTC
J gene: TRBJ1-1; D gene: -; clone size: -; V gene: TRBV28; CDR3 protein: CASRNRGKGGTEAFF; CDR3 DNA: TGTGCCAGCAGGAATAGGGGGAAGGGGGGAACTGAAGCTTTCTTT
J gene: TRBJ2-1; D gene: TRBD2; clone size: -; V gene: TRBV4-1; CDR3 protein: CASSQAGGAYNEQFF; CDR3 DNA: TGTGCCAGCAGCCAAGCCGGGGGGGCATACAATGAGCAGTTCTTC